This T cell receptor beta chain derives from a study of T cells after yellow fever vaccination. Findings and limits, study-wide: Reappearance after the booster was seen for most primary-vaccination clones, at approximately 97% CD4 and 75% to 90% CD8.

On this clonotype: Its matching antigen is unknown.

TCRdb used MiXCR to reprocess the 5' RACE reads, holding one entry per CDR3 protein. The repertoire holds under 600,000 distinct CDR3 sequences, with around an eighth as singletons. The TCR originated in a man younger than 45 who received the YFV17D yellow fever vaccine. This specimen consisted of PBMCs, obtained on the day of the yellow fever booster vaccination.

As DNA, the CDR3 is TGTGCCAGCAGCAACCGACAGGGGGCAGCTCAGACCCAGTACTTC. It encodes CASSNRQGAAQTQYF. The chain is built from TRBV7-2 and TRBJ2-5, with 10 bases that match TRBD1. This CDR3 has 15 amino acids. Germline trimming cut 5 bases from V and 6 bases from J; bases unmatched to any gene: 9. CDR1 and CDR2 from the germline V gene are SGHTA and FQGNSA.